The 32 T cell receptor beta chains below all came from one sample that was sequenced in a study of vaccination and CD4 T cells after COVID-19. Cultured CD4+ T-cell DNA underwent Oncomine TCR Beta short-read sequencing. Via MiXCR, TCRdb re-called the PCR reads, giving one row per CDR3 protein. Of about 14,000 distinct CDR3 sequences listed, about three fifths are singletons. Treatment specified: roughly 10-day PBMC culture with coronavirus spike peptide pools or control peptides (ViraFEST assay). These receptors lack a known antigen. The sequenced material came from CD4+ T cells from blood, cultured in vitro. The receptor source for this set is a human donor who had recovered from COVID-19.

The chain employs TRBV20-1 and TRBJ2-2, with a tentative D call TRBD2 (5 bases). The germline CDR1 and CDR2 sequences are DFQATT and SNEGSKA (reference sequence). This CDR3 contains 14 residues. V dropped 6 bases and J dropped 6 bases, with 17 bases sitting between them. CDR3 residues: CSAGEEGSAGELFF. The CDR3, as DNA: TGCAGTGCGGGTGAAGAGGGTAGCGCCGGGGAGCTGTTTTTT.

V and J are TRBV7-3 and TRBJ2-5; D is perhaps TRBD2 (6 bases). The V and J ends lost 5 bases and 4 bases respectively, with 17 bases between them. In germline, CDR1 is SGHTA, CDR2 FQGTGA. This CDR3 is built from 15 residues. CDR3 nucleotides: TGTGCCAGCAGCCGTCAAAGCGGGTTAGGAGAGACCCAGTACTTC. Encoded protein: CASSRQSGLGETQYF.

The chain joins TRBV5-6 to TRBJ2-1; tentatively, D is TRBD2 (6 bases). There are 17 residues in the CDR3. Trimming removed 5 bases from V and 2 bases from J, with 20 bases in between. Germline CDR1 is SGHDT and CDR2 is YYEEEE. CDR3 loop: CASRNGRGYLTYNEQFF. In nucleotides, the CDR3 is TGTGCCAGCAGGAATGGGCGGGGCTACTTAACCTACAATGAGCAGTTCTTC.

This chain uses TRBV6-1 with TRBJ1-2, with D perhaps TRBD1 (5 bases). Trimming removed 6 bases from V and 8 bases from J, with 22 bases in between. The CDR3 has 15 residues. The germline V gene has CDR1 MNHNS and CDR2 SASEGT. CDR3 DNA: TGTGCCAGCAGCACCGGGACCGGAGGGTCTTGGGGCTACACCTTC. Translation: CASSTGTGGSWGYTF.

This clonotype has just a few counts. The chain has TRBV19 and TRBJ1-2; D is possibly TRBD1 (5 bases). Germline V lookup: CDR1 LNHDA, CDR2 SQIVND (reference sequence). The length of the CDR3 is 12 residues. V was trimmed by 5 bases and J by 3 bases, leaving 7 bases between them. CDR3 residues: CASSDSDYGYTF. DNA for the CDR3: TGTGCCAGTAGTGACAGCGACTATGGCTACACCTTC. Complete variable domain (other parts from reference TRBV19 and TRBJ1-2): DGGITQSPKYLFRKEGQNVTLSCEQNLNHDAMYWYRQDPGQGLRLIYYSQIVNDFQKGDIAEGYSVSREKKESFPLTVTSAQKNPTAFYLCASSDSDYGYTFGSGTRLTVV.

CDR3 sequence (DNA): TGCAGTGCTAGAGACTCGGACCGCTACGAGCAGTACTTC. Its translation: CSARDSDRYEQYF. The chain links TRBV20-1 to TRBJ2-7; D uncertain. V was pared by 0 bases and J by 3 bases, with 9 bases between. This CDR3 spans 13 amino acids. Germline V gene data show CDR1 as DFQATT and CDR2 as SNEGSKA (reference sequence).

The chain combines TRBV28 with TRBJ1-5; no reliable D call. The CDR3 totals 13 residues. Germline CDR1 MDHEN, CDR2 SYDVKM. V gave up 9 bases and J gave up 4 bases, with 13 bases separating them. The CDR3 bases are TGTGCCAGTAGGACGGTAGCAAATCAGCCCCAGCATTTT. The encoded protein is CASRTVANQPQHF.

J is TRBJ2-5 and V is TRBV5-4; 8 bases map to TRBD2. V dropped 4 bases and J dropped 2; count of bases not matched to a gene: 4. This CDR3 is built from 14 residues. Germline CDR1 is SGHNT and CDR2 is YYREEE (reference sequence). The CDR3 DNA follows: TGTGCCAGCAGCGTCGGGACTAGTCAAGAGACCCAGTACTTC. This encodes CASSVGTSQETQYF.

The CDR3 sequence is CASSLALGLVYF. Written as DNA, the CDR3 is TGTGCCAGCAGCTTAGCTTTAGGTCTTGTGTACTTC. This chain joins TRBV7-2 and TRBJ2-5, with D hard to call. V was clipped by 0 bases and J by 13 bases, with 12 bases between them. Germline V gives CDR1 SGHTA, CDR2 FQGNSA. The CDR3 is 12 amino acids.

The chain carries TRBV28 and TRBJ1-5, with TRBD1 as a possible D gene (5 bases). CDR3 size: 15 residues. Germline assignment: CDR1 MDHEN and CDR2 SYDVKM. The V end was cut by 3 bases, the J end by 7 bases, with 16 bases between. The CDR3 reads CASSFGRQGTQPQHF. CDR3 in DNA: TGTGCCAGCAGTTTTGGTAGGCAGGGTACCCAGCCCCAGCATTTT.

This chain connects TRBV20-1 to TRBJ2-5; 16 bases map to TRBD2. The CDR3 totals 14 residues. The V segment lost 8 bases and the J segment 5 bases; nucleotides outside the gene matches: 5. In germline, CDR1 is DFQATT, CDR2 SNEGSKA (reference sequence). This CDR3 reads CSLGLAGGHETQYF. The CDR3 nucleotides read TGCAGTTTGGGACTAGCGGGAGGGCACGAGACCCAGTACTTC.

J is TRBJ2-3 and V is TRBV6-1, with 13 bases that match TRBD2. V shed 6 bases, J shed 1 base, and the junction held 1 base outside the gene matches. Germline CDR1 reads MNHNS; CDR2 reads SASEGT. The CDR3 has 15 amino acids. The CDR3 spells CASSGLAGGTDTQYF. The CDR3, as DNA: TGTGCCAGCAGCGGACTAGCGGGAGGCACAGATACGCAGTATTTT.

The CDR3 spells CASSFRTPDTQYF. DNA for the CDR3: TGTGCCAGCAGCTTCCGAACCCCCGATACGCAGTATTTT. This sequence joins TRBV7-9 and TRBJ2-3; D remains unclear. There are 13 residues in the CDR3. Germline lookup yields CDR1 SEHNR and CDR2 FQNEAQ (reference sequence). The V gene lost 3 bases and the J gene lost 6 bases, with 10 bases spanning the gap.

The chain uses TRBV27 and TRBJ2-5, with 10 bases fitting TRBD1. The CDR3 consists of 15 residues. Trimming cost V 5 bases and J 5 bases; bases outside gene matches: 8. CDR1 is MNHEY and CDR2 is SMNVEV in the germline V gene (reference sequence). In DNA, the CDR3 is TGTGCCAGCAGTGTTAAGACAGGGGGCTGGGAGACCCAGTACTTC. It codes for CASSVKTGGWETQYF.

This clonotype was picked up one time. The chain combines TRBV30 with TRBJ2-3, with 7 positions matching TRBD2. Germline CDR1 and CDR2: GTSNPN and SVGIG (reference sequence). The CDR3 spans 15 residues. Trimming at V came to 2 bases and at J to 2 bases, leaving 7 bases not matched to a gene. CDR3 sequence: CAWSPLAGPTDTQYF. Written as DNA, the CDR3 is TGTGCCTGGAGTCCTTTAGCGGGTCCCACAGATACGCAGTATTTT.

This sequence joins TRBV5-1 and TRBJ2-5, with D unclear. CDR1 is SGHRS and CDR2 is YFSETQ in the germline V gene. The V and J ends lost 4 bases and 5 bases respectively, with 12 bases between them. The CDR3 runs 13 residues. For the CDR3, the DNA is TGCGCCAGCAGCGCCAGTGGTTGGGAGACCCAGTACTTC. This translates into CASSASGWETQYF.

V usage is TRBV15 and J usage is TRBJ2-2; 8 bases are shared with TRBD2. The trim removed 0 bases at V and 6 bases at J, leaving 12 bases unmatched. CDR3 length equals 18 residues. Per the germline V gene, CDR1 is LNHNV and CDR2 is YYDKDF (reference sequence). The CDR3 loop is CATSRDLLKREYPGELFF. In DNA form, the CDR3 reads TGTGCCACCAGCAGAGATCTGTTGAAGCGGGAGTATCCCGGGGAGCTGTTTTTT. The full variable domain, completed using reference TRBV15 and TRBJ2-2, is DAMVIQNPRYQVTQFGKPVTLSCSQTLNHNVMYWYQQKSSQAPKLLFHYYDKDFNNEADTPDNFQSRRPNTSFCFLDIRSPGLGDTAMYLCATSRDLLKREYPGELFFGEGSRLTVL.

As DNA, the CDR3 is TGTGCCAGCATCGGGCAGAATAATTCACCCCTCCACTTT. It translates to CASIGQNNSPLHF. V is TRBV28 and J is TRBJ1-6; D not certain. Germline CDR1 reads MDHEN; CDR2 reads SYDVKM. The ends were cut back, 7 bases at V and 5 bases at J, with 9 bases in the middle. CDR3 length equals 13 residues.

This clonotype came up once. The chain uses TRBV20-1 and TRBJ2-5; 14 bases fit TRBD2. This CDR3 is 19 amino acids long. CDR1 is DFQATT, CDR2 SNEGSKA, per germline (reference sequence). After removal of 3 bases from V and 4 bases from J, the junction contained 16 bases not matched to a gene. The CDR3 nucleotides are TGCAGTGCTAGCTCTTCTCCGGGACTAGCGGGAGTAAGGGGAGAGACCCAGTACTTC. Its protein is CSASSSPGLAGVRGETQYF.

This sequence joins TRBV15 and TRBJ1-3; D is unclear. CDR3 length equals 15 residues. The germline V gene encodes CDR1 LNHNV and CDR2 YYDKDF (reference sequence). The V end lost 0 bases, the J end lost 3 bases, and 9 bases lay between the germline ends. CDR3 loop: CATSRERLFGNTIYF. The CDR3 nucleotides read TGTGCCACCAGCAGAGAACGACTTTTTGGAAACACCATATATTTT.

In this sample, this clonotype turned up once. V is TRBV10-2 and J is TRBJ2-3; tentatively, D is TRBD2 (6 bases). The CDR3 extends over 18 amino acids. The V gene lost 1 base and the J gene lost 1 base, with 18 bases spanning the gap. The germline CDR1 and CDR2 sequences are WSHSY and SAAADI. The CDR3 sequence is CASSEFGGRVSRTDTQYF. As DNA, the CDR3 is TGCGCCAGCAGTGAGTTCGGGGGAAGGGTTAGCCGCACAGATACGCAGTATTTT.

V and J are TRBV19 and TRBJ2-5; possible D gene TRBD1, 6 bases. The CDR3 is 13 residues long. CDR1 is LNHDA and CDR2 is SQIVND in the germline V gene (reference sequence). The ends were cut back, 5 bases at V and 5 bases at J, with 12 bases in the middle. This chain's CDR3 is CASSAGVIETQYF. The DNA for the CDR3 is TGTGCCAGTAGTGCAGGGGTTATTGAGACCCAGTACTTC.

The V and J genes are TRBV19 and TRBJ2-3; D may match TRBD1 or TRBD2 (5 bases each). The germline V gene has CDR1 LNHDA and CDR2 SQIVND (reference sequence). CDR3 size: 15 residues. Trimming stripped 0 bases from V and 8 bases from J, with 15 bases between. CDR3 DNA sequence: TGTGCCAGTAGTATAGATTTAAGGCAGGGAGCTACGCAGTATTTT. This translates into CASSIDLRQGATQYF.

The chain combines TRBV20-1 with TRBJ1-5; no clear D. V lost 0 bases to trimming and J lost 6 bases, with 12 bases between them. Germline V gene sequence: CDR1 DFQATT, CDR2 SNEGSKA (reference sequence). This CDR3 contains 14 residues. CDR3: CSARDWRSSQPQHF. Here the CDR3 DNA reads TGCAGTGCTAGAGATTGGCGTTCAAGTCAGCCCCAGCATTTT.

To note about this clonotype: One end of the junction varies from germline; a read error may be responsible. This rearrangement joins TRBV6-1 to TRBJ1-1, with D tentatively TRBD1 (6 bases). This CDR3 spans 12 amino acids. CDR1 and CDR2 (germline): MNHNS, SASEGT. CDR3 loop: CASSGGGTGAFF. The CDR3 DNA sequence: TGTGCCAGCAGTGGAGGGGGGACTGGAGCTTTCTTT.

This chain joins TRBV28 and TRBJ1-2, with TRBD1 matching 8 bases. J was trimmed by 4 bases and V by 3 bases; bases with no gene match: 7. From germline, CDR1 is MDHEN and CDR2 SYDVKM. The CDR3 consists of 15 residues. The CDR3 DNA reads TGTGCCAGCAGTTTCTCCCAGGGGGCTATCTATGGCTACACCTTC. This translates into CASSFSQGAIYGYTF.

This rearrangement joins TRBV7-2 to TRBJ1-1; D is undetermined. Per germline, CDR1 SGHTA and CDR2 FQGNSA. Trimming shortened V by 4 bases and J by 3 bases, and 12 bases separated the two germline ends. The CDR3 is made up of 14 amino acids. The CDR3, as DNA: TGTGCCAGCAGCTGGACGCCCGGGGACACTGAAGCTTTCTTT. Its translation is CASSWTPGDTEAFF.

CDR3 sequence: CASSYGRGISTDTQYF. The DNA of the CDR3 is TGTGCCAGCAGTTACGGGCGCGGGATTAGCACAGATACGCAGTATTTT. The genes are TRBV6-2 or TRBV6-3 and TRBJ2-3; D perhaps matches TRBD2 (6 bases). This CDR3 is 16 amino acids long. Trimming removed 2 bases from V and 0 bases from J, with 12 bases in between. Germline V lookup: CDR1 MNHEY, CDR2 SVGEGT.

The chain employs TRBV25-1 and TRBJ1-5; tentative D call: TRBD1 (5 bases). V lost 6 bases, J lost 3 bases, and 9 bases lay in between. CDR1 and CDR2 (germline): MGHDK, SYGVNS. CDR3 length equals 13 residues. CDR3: CASRGEFNQPQHF. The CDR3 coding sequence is TGTGCCAGCAGGGGGGAGTTCAATCAGCCCCAGCATTTT.

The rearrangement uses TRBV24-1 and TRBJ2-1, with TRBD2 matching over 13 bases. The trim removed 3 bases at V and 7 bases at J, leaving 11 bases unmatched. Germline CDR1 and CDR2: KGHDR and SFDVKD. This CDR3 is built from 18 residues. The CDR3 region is CATSDTRTSGRRGNEQFF. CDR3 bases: TGTGCCACCAGTGATACGAGGACTAGCGGGAGAAGGGGGAATGAGCAGTTCTTC.

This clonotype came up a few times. The CDR3 spells CATSDTGGGRRNQPQHF. The CDR3 DNA sequence: TGTGCCACCAGTGATACCGGGGGGGGGCGAAGAAATCAGCCCCAGCATTTT. The V call is TRBV24-1, the J call TRBJ1-5; D might be TRBD1 (6 bases). V lost 3 bases to trimming and J lost 4 bases, with 18 bases between them. Germline V gene data show CDR1 as KGHDR and CDR2 as SFDVKD. The CDR3 sequence is 17 residues long.

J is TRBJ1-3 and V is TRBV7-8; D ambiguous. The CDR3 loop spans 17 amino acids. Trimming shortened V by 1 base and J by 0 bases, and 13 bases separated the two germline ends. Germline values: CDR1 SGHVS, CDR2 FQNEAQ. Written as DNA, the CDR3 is TGTGCCAGCAGCTTAGATCTCCAGGAACGCTCTGGAAACACCATATATTTT. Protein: CASSLDLQERSGNTIYF.